What follows describes a single TCR beta chain. This clonotype was detected many times. Its antigen specificity is not known. Per-base qualities were not stored, and no clone one base away is much larger. Interpreted using the paper, the time point label stands for: newly diagnosed GD, antithyroid drugs for less than 3 months. RNA was extracted from PBMCs in TRIzol for both TCR sequencing and RNA sequencing. The diagnosis of Graves' disease was made according to American Thyroid Association guidelines. The patients came from an endocrinology department in Xi'an, China. Each patient gave approximately 8.8 milliliters of peripheral blood, collected in an EDTA anticoagulant tube. Ficoll Paque Plus density gradient separation was used to isolate PBMCs, and no additional T cell sorting was done. An Agilent 2100 Bioanalyzer and agarose gel were used to check RNA quality, and a NanoDrop 2000 was used to measure RNA concentration.

The sample originates from a study of regulatory T cells in long-lasting Graves disease (dated by TCRdb to the early 2020s). At the level of the whole study: Newly diagnosed Graves' disease patients had taken antithyroid drugs for less than 3 months. Persistent Graves' disease patients were compared with newly diagnosed Graves' disease patients by peripheral blood TCR sequencing and RNA sequencing. The study took place in China and was registered as a clinical trial. A total of around 35 samples underwent TCR sequencing, from 13 patients with persistent Graves' disease and approximately 20 patients with newly diagnosed Graves' disease.

The germline V and J ends show losses of 0 bases and 9 bases respectively, and no gene match explains 6 bases of the junction. The germline V gene encodes CDR1 SGDLS and CDR2 YYNGEE. From the cysteine through the phenylalanine, the CDR3 covers 16 amino acids. Only CDR3 DNA remains: 48 bases, in frame from the first base. Summary of the overall study and its limitations: Sequencing and analysis were restricted to the TCR beta chain. Peripheral blood alone was examined, since thyroid tissue, which constituted the primary lesion, could not be accessed. A larger number of public clonotypes was shared among persistent patients (more than 2,500) than among newly diagnosed patients (about 990). As a limitation, the authors acknowledged that the small sample size may reduce accuracy. Persistent Graves' disease patients showed lower TCR Shannon entropy and fewer highly expanded clones than newly diagnosed patients, suggesting clonal expansion. TRBV28, TRBJ1-2 and TRBJ2-5 were preferentially used in persistent disease, while TRBV20-1 and TRBJ2-1 were favored in newly diagnosed disease.

Library prep was done by multiplex PCR. The data were produced on an Illumina HiSeq 4000. iRepertoire HTBI primers and Arm-PCR amplification of CDR3 regions were used to construct TCR beta libraries. Gel purification was performed on PCR products prior to sequencing. Per the original workflow: Gene usage analysis of CDR3 amino acid clonotypes used the approximately 56 TRBV and some 13 TRBJ segments found across samples. Filtered high-quality paired reads were merged into contigs using COPE and FqMerger. BLAST was used to align contigs to the IMGT TRBV, TRBD and TRBJ reference genes, and CDR3 was defined following IMGT. Any clonotype with a frequency above 0.1% was classified as a highly expanded clone. Repertoire diversity was measured by Shannon entropy, and V-J evenness by the Gini coefficient. Clonotypes shared by more than one individual were considered public. In TCRdb, the public reads were trimmed at Q25 with fastp and aligned with MiXCR, with productive beta chains retained. CDR3 protein sequences are deduplicated, and each keeps its most common genes and DNA. The V and J calls come from TCRdb's annotation, not from the publication. This sample lists about 500,000 distinct CDR3 sequences; 15% to 20% were detected once. The top ten hold 9.5% to 15% of the sample.

The sample was also linked to a second study, of T cells in Graves' hyperthyroidism and ophthalmopathy. As the second study states: Stable Graves' hyperthyroidism was defined as the absence of progression to ophthalmopathy over 18 months of follow-up. The hyperthyroidism patients were between 18 and 65 years old and newly diagnosed, with a disease duration of less than 2 months. Patients with uncontrolled infections, other autoimmune diseases, pregnancy or lactation were excluded. Diagnoses were based on clinical symptoms, serum thyroxine and TRAb, thyroid ultrasound and orbital computed tomography. The TCR CDR3 was subjected to a first round of RT-PCR using the HTBI primer set and the Qiagen OneStep RT-PCR kit. Most expanded thyroid clonotypes (frequency above 0.001) were also found in blood, which suggests that blood repertoires may mirror thyroid immune responses. A model built on a 13 V-J signature distinguished ophthalmopathy from stable hyperthyroidism, reaching 85% to 90% sensitivity and about 81% specificity in cross-validation and 80%/75% in testing. In validation, the model predicted progression to ophthalmopathy a median of roughly 6.1 months before onset, with about 67% sensitivity and roughly 73% specificity. To identify TCR V-J signatures that set the groups apart, the researchers used a discovery cohort of 90 to 100 patients, made up of 43 with Graves' ophthalmopathy and some 56 with stable Graves' hyperthyroidism. Prospective prediction of ophthalmopathy was tested in an independent validation cohort of some 19 hyperthyroidism patients and 15 to 17 patients who later progressed to ophthalmopathy. The roughly 94 discovery patients were randomly divided into training and test sets at a 7:3 ratio. Thyroid tissue and blood T-cell repertoires from about 6 Graves' hyperthyroidism patients were also compared in the study. After sampling, hyperthyroidism patients received methimazole starting at 30 mg daily, and ophthalmopathy patients received high-dose intravenous methylprednisolone. Libraries were constructed in a second round of multiplex PCR, after which size selection and purification were carried out. The libraries were sequenced on an Illumina HiSeq2000 using paired-end 100 bp reads. SOAPnuke was used to process the raw data, with reads discarded if the reads contained adapters or uncalled bases, had a mean Phred below 15, or lacked an exact constant-primer or identifier match. COPE v1.2.5 was used to merge high-quality paired reads, and clonotypes were defined as unique nucleotide sequences. MiTCR v1.1 was used to align the clonotypes against IMGT TRBV, TRBD and TRBJ reference segments. The analysis was restricted to V-J combinations with a frequency above 0.0001, which together covered 99.2% of the repertoires. A TCS score was defined as the ratio between F50 (clonal expansion) and ExV (chaos), using BLOSUM62-based TCRdist between CDR3 peptides within each V-J. Welch's t-statistics and random forest reduced approximately 520 V-J features to roughly 13, which were used in a naive Bayes classifier (R e1071). No statistical method was used to set the sample size in advance, and investigators knew the group allocation. The paper describes TCR Vbeta CDR3 sequencing of 140 or so peripheral blood samples, made up of roughly 40 ophthalmopathy patients, approximately 76 hyperthyroidism patients and 17 progressor patients.

The sequencing here drew on peripheral blood mononuclear cells (PBMCs), taken at new diagnosis, from a patient treated with antithyroid drugs. Recombination joined TRBV9 with TRBJ2-1; TRBD2 aligns with 13 central bases. This clonotype originated in a man in his forties or fifties with Graves disease. Donor details come from another sample of the same person, matched by shared clones. The CDR3 loop reads CASSVASRLAGGEQFF. The bases are TGTGCCAGCAGCGTAGCTTCGAGACTAGCGGGAGGTGAGCAGTTCTTC.